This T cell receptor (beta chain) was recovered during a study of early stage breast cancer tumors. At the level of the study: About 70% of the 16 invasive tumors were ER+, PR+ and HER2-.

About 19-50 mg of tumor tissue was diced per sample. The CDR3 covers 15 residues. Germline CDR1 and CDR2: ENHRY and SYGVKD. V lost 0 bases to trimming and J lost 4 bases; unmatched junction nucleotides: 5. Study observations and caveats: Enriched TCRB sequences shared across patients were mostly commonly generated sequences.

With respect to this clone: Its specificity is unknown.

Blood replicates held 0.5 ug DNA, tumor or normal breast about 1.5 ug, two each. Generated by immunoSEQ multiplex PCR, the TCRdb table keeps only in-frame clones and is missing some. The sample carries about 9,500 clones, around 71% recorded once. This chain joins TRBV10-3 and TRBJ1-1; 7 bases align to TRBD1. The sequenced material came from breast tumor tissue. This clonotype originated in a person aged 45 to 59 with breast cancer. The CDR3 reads CAISESRQGVTEAFF. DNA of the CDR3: TGTGCCATCAGTGAGTCAAGACAGGGTGTCACTGAAGCTTTCTTT.